This T cell receptor (beta chain) was sequenced during a study of regulatory T cells in long-lasting Graves disease. The time point denotes: persistent/refractory GD, antithyroid drugs over 5 years with positive TRAb. From RNA extracted from PBMCs, the TCR library was made. CDR3-region Arm-PCR and iRepertoire HTBI primers produced the TCR beta libraries. TCRdb analysed the multiplex PCR reads with MiXCR anew, one entry per CDR3 protein. In the table there are about 470,000 distinct CDR3 sequences, around 20% of which are singletons. The study's findings and limits: Study of thyroid tissue was not done, with only peripheral blood studied.

With respect to this clonotype: Its specificity is unknown.

Specimen: peripheral blood mononuclear cells (PBMCs), collected when the disease was refractory, from a patient treated with antithyroid drugs. This clonotype was sampled from a female donor with Graves disease.

CDR3 DNA: TGCAGTGCTAGAGACCGGGGTGTTGCGGATGGCTACACCTTC. Protein: CSARDRGVADGYTF. The V gene is TRBV20-1, the J gene TRBJ1-2; D ambiguous. V gave up 0 bases and J gave up 6 bases, with 14 bases separating them. The germline V gene has CDR1 DFQATT and CDR2 SNEGSKA (reference sequence). This CDR3 comprises 14 residues.